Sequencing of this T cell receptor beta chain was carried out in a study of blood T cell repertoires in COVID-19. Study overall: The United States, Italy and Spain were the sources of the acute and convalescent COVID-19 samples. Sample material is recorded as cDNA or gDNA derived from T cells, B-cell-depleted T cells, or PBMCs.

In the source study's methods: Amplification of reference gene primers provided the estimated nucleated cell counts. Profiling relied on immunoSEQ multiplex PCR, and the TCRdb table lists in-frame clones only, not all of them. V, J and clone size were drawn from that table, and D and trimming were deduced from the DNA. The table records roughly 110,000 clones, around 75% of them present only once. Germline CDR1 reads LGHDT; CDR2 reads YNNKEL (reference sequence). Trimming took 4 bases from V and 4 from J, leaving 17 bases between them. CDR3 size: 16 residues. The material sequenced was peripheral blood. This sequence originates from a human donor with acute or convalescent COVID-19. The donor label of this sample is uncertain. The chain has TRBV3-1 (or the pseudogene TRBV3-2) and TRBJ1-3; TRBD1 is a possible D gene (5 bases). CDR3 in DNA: TGTGCCAGCAGCCGCCGGGACTACTGGATCGGAAACACCATATATTTT. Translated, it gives CASSRRDYWIGNTIYF.